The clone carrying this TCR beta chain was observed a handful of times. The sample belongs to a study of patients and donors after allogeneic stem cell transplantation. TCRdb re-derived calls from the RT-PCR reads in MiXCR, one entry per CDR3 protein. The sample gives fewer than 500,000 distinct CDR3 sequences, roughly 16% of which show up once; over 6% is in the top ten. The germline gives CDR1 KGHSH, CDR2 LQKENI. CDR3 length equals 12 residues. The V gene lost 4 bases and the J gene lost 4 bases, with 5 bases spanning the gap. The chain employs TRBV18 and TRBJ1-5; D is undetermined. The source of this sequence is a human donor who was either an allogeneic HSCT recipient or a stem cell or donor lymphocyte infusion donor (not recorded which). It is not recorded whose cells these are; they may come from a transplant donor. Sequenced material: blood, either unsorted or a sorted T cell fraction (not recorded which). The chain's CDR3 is CASSLQNQPQHF. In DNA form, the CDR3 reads TGTGCCAGCTCACTACAAAATCAGCCCCAGCATTTT.